This entry is about one TCR beta chain. Its matching antigen is unknown. The data were taken from a study of cytomegalovirus exposure and HLA in healthy donors. Whole-study findings and limits: Roughly uniform depth of sequencing across donors was assumed in presence/absence analyses.

The CDR3 length is 13 residues. Germline CDR1 is SEHNR and CDR2 is FQNEAQ (reference sequence). The PCR had 60 Vbeta and 13 Jbeta primers. Clones were sequenced by immunoSEQ multiplex PCR, and TCRdb holds only the in-frame ones, with some missing. The sample holds about 120,000 clones; roughly a tenth are singletons and the top ten take around 5%. This chain links TRBV7-9 with TRBJ2-5; 7 bases agree with TRBD1. The DNA end favors TRBJ2-7, so the J call may be wrong. The sequenced sample consisted of PBMCs. The receptor was isolated from a woman between 18 and 29 years old in good health and CMV-seropositive. CDR3 in amino acids: CASSWDSSYEQYF. CDR3 nucleotides: TGTGCCAGCAGCTGGGACAGCTCCTACGAGCAGTACTTC.